Detailed here is one T cell receptor (beta chain). Its antigen is undetermined. This sample was included in a study of vaccination and CD4 T cells after COVID-19. With 6 bases removed from V and 5 bases from J, the gap between germline ends came to 19 bases. This CDR3 has 16 residues. Germline CDR1 and CDR2: MNHEY and SVGEGT. Treatment specified: roughly ten-day PBMC culture with coronavirus spike peptide pools or control peptides (ViraFEST assay). PCR tests turned positive between March and December 2020, before US Alpha, Beta and Delta variants. Cultured CD4+ T cell DNA was sequenced using the Oncomine TCR Beta short-read assay. TCRdb ran MiXCR on the PCR reads and lists one entry per CDR3 protein. The sample includes thousands of distinct CDR3 sequences, around 56% of them seen just once.

The chain carries TRBV6-2 or TRBV6-3 and TRBJ2-2, with D perhaps matching TRBD1 or TRBD2 (5 bases each). This sequence originates from a human donor who had recovered from COVID-19. Sequencing was performed on CD4+ T cells from blood, cultured in vitro. The CDR3: CASSPHGTVRTGELFF. CDR3 nucleotide sequence: TGTGCCAGCAGCCCACATGGGACGGTGAGGACCGGGGAGCTGTTTTTT.